The rows below give T cell receptor beta chains drawn from one sample of a study of metastatic and nonmetastatic thyroid tumors. TCRdb reprocessed the PCR reads via MiXCR. The sample includes approximately 31,000 clones, approximately 20% of them seen just once. Sequencing was carried out using blood. Receptors were obtained from a female donor with papillary thyroid cancer or a benign thyroid nodule (not recorded which). Some clones in this sample may be carry-over from other donors' samples. Both conserved end residues are part of each CDR3. D genes are given only for firm matches. Expanded clones get a size class; other rows say once, few or many, or leave the size out.

TRBJ2-1	many	TRBD2	TRBV20-1	TGCAGTGCTATCGGGACTAGCGTAGACAATGAGCAGTTCTTC	CSAIGTSVDNEQFF
TRBJ1-3	few	-	TRBV12-3/TRBV12-4	TGTGCCAGCAGCCCGACTGCCACATCTGGAAACACCATATATTTT	CASSPTATSGNTIYF
TRBJ1-3	many	-	TRBV19	TGTGCCAGTAGTATAGCGTTCATCTCTGGAAACACCATATATTTT	CASSIAFISGNTIYF
TRBJ2-2	-	-	TRBV18	TGTGCCAGCTCACCTAAGGCTACCGGGGAGCTGTTTTTT	CASSPKATGELFF
TRBJ1-6	many	-	TRBV4-3	TGCGCCAGCAGCCGTCTCGGGGGAGGGGTCTACTATAATTCACCCCTCCACTTT	CASSRLGGGVYYNSPLHF
TRBJ2-3	-	TRBD2	TRBV15	TGTGCCACCAGTTTAGCGGGGGGGATCACAGATACGCAGTATTTT	CATSLAGGITDTQYF
TRBJ1-2	many	-	TRBV11-1	TGTGCCAGCAGCGAGAAGAACAGGAACTATGGCTACACCTTC	CASSEKNRNYGYTF
TRBJ1-1	few	-	TRBV7-9	TGTGCCAGCACCGACCTGAACACTGAAGCTTTCTTT	CASTDLNTEAFF
TRBJ1-1	many	TRBD1	TRBV4-1	TGCGCCAGCAGCCAAGGAATCGACAGGGGGAGGACTGAAGCTTTCTTT	CASSQGIDRGRTEAFF
TRBJ1-4	-	-	TRBV9	TGTGCCAGCAGCTCCGGGGGGGTAGATGAAAAACTGTTTTTT	CASSSGGVDEKLFF
TRBJ1-1	-	TRBD1	TRBV7-3	TGTGCCAGCAGCGGCACGGACAGGGTAAATCAGAACACTGAAGCTTTCTTT	CASSGTDRVNQNTEAFF
TRBJ2-5	many	TRBD2	TRBV4-2	TGTGCCAGCAGCCAGGAAGGACTAGCGGGAAAAGAGACCCAGTACTTC	CASSQEGLAGKETQYF
TRBJ1-5	-	-	TRBV6-1	TGTGCCAGCGGACAGATTAGCAATCAGCCCCAGCATTTT	CASGQISNQPQHF
TRBJ2-2	-	TRBD1	TRBV20-1	TGCAGTGCTAGACCCCGGGACAGATTCACCGGGGAGCTGTTTTTT	CSARPRDRFTGELFF
TRBJ2-3	many	TRBD2	TRBV20-1	TGCAGTGCTAGACGGGGGGGCCCTGGAGATACGCAGTATTTT	CSARRGGPGDTQYF
TRBJ2-3	-	-	TRBV28	TGTGCCAGCAGTCCCCCGACTAGGCACACAGATACGCAGTATTTT	CASSPPTRHTDTQYF
TRBJ1-2	many	-	TRBV24-1	TGTGCCACCAGTGTGAGGGGAGGGAACCCACCTTATGGCTACACCTTC	CATSVRGGNPPYGYTF
TRBJ1-4	many	-	TRBV12-3/TRBV12-4	TGTGCCAGCAGTTCAATGGGGGAAATTAATGAAAAACTGTTTTTT	CASSSMGEINEKLFF
TRBJ2-1	medium-sized	TRBD2	TRBV6-1	TGTGCCAGCAGTGGGGTTAGCGGGTCTAACAATGAGCAGTTCTTC	CASSGVSGSNNEQFF
TRBJ2-5	-	TRBD2	TRBV28	TGTGCCAGCAGTGCCTCAAGCGGGAGCAGGGAGACCCAGTACTTC	CASSASSGSRETQYF
TRBJ2-3	many	-	TRBV10-2	TGCGCCAGCAGTGAGTCGACGGCGGGGGCGGGTGATACGCAGTATTTT	CASSESTAGAGDTQYF
TRBJ2-6	-	-	TRBV4-3	TGCGCCAGCAGCCAAGATTTAGCGGCTGGGGCCAACGTCCTGACTTTC	CASSQDLAAGANVLTF
TRBJ2-7	-	TRBD1	TRBV12-3/TRBV12-4	TGTGCCAGCAGTCCCGGGACAGGGAGCCACGAGCAGTACTTC	CASSPGTGSHEQYF
TRBJ1-1	many	TRBD1	TRBV11-2	TGTGCCAGCAGCCCGGGACAGTCGATGGTGAACACTGAAGCTTTCTTT	CASSPGQSMVNTEAFF
TRBJ1-4	many	-	TRBV4-1	TGCGCCAGCAGCACCCCAAGAGGGCAGCAGGGCGATTCGGATGAAAAACTGTTTTTT	CASSTPRGQQGDSDEKLFF
TRBJ2-2	-	-	TRBV6-4	TGTGCCAGCAGTGACTCGAGGAATCCGCCCGGGGAGCTGTTTTTT	CASSDSRNPPGELFF
TRBJ1-6	medium-sized	-	TRBV6-1	TGTGCCAGCAGTGCTATATCCTATAATTCACCCCTCCACTTT	CASSAISYNSPLHF
TRBJ1-1	many	-	TRBV9	TGTGCCAGCAGCGTGGGTCTCTGGACTGAAGCTTTCTTT	CASSVGLWTEAFF
TRBJ2-3	many	TRBD2	TRBV5-1	TGCGCCAGCAGCGTAGCGGGGGGGCGGGGAGATACGCAGTATTTT	CASSVAGGRGDTQYF
TRBJ2-1	-	-	TRBV18	TGTGCCAGCTCACCAATGCCGGGAAGGAGCTCCTACAATGAGCAGTTCTTC	CASSPMPGRSSYNEQFF
TRBJ2-7	medium-sized	TRBD1	TRBV6-1	TGTGCCAGCAGTCTCAGGGACAGCGATTACGAGCAGTACTTC	CASSLRDSDYEQYF
TRBJ2-1	many	-	TRBV2	TGTGCCAGCAGTGTAGGCAATGAGCAGTTCTTC	CASSVGNEQFF
TRBJ1-5	many	-	TRBV7-2	TGTGCCAGCAGCTTTGGACTTTATAGCAATCAGCCCCAGCATTTT	CASSFGLYSNQPQHF
TRBJ2-7	few	TRBD2	TRBV6-1	TGTGCCAGCACCCCAGGACTAGCGGAATACGAGCAGTACTTC	CASTPGLAEYEQYF
TRBJ2-7	few	-	TRBV28	TGTGCCAGCAGTTCACCTGCCGACGGGTACTACGAGCAGTACTTC	CASSSPADGYYEQYF
TRBJ2-3	-	-	TRBV25-1	TGTGCCAGCAGTCTATTACAGGGAGATACGCAGTATTTT	CASSLLQGDTQYF
TRBJ1-5	many	-	TRBV7-2	TGTGCCAGCAGCTTAGGGCCGATTGATCAGCCCCAGCATTTT	CASSLGPIDQPQHF
TRBJ2-1	few	-	TRBV15	TGTGCCACCAGCAGAGGCCGGGGTGGCAATGAGCAGTTCTTC	CATSRGRGGNEQFF